The 28 T cell receptor beta chains listed next were all sequenced from one sample in a study of shared clonotypes between healthy human individuals. Naive CD8 cells, CD45RO-negative and positively selected for CCR7, excluded terminally differentiated effector memory CD45RA+ cells. Using immunoSEQ multiplex PCR, the repertoire was profiled, and TCRdb retains in-frame clones only, with some absent. The top ten clones hold 1.5% to 2% of a sample with roughly 2,000,000 clones, around 95% of them seen once. The sequenced material came from naive CD8+ T cells from PBMCs. The receptors come from a young man in good health. Some clones in this sample may be carry-over from other donors' samples.

This chain connects TRBV11-3 to TRBJ2-6; the D gene is possibly TRBD1 (6 bases). The CDR3 is made up of 16 amino acids. Looked up from germline, CDR1 is SGHNT and CDR2 is YENEEA. The ends were cut back, 4 bases at V and 4 bases at J, with 14 bases in the middle. The CDR3 loop is CASSSPTGSGANVLTF. Written as DNA, the CDR3 is TGTGCCAGCAGCTCCCCCACAGGGTCCGGGGCCAACGTCCTGACTTTC.

The genes are TRBV11-2 and TRBJ1-2; 7 bases line up with TRBD1. Per the germline V gene, CDR1 is SGHAT and CDR2 is FQNNGV. The trim removed 2 bases at V and 4 bases at J, leaving 16 bases unmatched. This CDR3 is 18 amino acids long. The CDR3 DNA is TGTGCCAGCAGCTTACCCCTCCCAGGGGGGGAGAGGGGCTATGGCTACACCTTC. This sequence encodes CASSLPLPGGERGYGYTF.

The chain joins TRBV27 to TRBJ1-5; possibly TRBD1 for D (6 bases). V lost 6 bases to trimming and J lost 1 base, with 25 bases between them. The length of the CDR3 is 19 residues. Looked up from germline, CDR1 is MNHEY and CDR2 is SMNVEV (reference sequence). CDR3 bases: TGTGCCAGCAGCCAGACTCAGGGGCCGGCGGGGGTCAGCAATCAGCCCCAGCATTTT. Translated: CASSQTQGPAGVSNQPQHF.

This sequence joins TRBV30 and TRBJ1-1; D unresolved. The CDR3 is made up of 15 amino acids. CDR1 GTSNPN and CDR2 SVGIG come from the germline V gene (reference sequence). The V end lost 3 bases, the J end lost 1 base, and 15 bases lay between the germline ends. The DNA for the CDR3 is TGTGCCTGGAGGGGAGTCGGGTCCAAGAACACTGAAGCTTTCTTT. Its translation is CAWRGVGSKNTEAFF.

The rearrangement joins TRBV4-1 to TRBJ1-2; weak D call: TRBD1 (6 bases). V dropped 2 bases and J dropped 7 bases, with 8 bases sitting between them. The CDR3 consists of 12 residues. Germline loops: CDR1 MGHRA, CDR2 YSYEKL. CDR3 nucleotides: TGCGCCAGCAGCCAAACAGGGTCTGGCTACACCTTC. Translated, it gives CASSQTGSGYTF.

The V gene is TRBV27, the J gene TRBJ2-7; perhaps TRBD1 as D (6 bases). The germline gives CDR1 MNHEY, CDR2 SMNVEV (reference sequence). Trimming removed 4 bases at V and 4 bases at J, with 14 bases between. The length of the CDR3 is 14 residues. Written as DNA, the CDR3 is TGTGCCAGCAGTTCACCTGGACAGTATTACGAGCAGTACTTC. This sequence encodes CASSSPGQYYEQYF.

The chain couples TRBV27 to TRBJ2-1; 11 bases map to TRBD2. CDR3 length: 16 residues. The V gene end was trimmed by 4 bases and the J gene end by 2 bases; junction bases not matched to a gene: 4. Germline V gives CDR1 MNHEY, CDR2 SMNVEV (reference sequence). In DNA form, the CDR3 reads TGTGCCAGCAGTTCACTAGCGGGAGTACCCTACAATGAGCAGTTCTTC. It is translated as CASSSLAGVPYNEQFF.

This chain uses TRBV28 with TRBJ2-1; 7 nucleotides agree with TRBD2. CDR3 length: 11 residues. V was pared by 6 bases and J by 13 bases, with 6 bases of the junction left unmatched. The germline V gene has CDR1 MDHEN and CDR2 SYDVKM. The CDR3 sequence: CASRAAGAQFF. CDR3 coding DNA: TGTGCCAGCAGAGCGGCGGGAGCTCAGTTCTTC.

The chain joins TRBV5-4 to TRBJ2-7; unclear D gene. CDR1 and CDR2 from the germline V gene are SGHNT and YYREEE (reference sequence). The CDR3 is 16 amino acids. V gave up 0 bases and J gave up 2 bases, with 15 bases separating them. DNA for the CDR3: TGTGCCAGCAGCTTGGCCATGGGCGGCCAAACCTACGAGCAGTACTTC. Residues: CASSLAMGGQTYEQYF.

The chain employs TRBV15 and TRBJ2-3; D may be TRBD1 or TRBD2 (6 bases each). Deletions cut 3 bases from V and 2 bases from J, with 15 bases between. This CDR3 spans 16 amino acids. Per the germline V gene, CDR1 is LNHNV and CDR2 is YYDKDF (reference sequence). CDR3 sequence (DNA): TGTGCCACCAGCAGTCCCTCAGGGGACTCCACAGATACGCAGTATTTT. It yields the protein CATSSPSGDSTDTQYF.

The chain couples TRBV11-2 to TRBJ1-2, with unresolved D. CDR1 is SGHAT, CDR2 FQNNGV, per germline. Deletions cut 5 bases from V and 8 bases from J, with 15 bases between. The CDR3 totals 13 residues. For the CDR3, the DNA is TGTGCCAGCAGCCTCACAGCCGTCGGGGGCTACACCTTC. It translates to CASSLTAVGGYTF.

This chain joins TRBV14 and TRBJ1-2; D not certain. The V gene's germline CDR1 is SGHDN and CDR2 FVKESK. CDR3 length: 12 amino acids. The V and J ends lost 1 base and 7 bases respectively, with 7 bases between them. The CDR3 coding sequence is TGTGCCAGCAGCCAAGGGTACCGTGGCTACACCTTC. This sequence encodes CASSQGYRGYTF.

Of note for this clone: With a much larger clone just one base away, this may be a read error. Different DNA sequences within this sample yield the same CDR3. The rearrangement uses TRBV27 and TRBJ2-3; D gene ambiguous. V lost 6 bases to trimming and J lost 2 bases, with 3 bases between them. Germline CDR1 reads MNHEY; CDR2 reads SMNVEV (reference sequence). The CDR3 totals 11 residues. The CDR3 is CASRSTDTQYF. The CDR3 bases are TGTGCCAGCAGATCCACAGATACGCAGTATTTT.

A word on this clone: Distinct nucleotide sequences in the sample also encode this CDR3. V is TRBV28 and J is TRBJ2-7, with unresolved D. V was cut by 3 bases and J by 1 base, with 10 bases left in between. This CDR3 has 14 residues. The germline V gene has CDR1 MDHEN and CDR2 SYDVKM. The CDR3 sequence: CASSLFAVSYEQYF. The CDR3 region has the DNA TGTGCCAGCAGTTTGTTTGCCGTTTCCTACGAGCAGTACTTC.

The chain recombines TRBV27 with TRBJ2-7, with TRBD2 identical over 10 bases. Per the germline V gene, CDR1 is MNHEY and CDR2 is SMNVEV (reference sequence). There are 15 residues in the CDR3. V gave up 6 bases and J gave up 5 bases; unmatched junction bases: 10. CDR3 protein: CASRPLAGVVDEQYF. The CDR3 DNA reads as TGTGCCAGCAGGCCGCTAGCGGGAGTAGTCGACGAGCAGTACTTC.

The table lists this clone with a count of one. The J gene is TRBJ1-2, the V gene TRBV9, with D perhaps TRBD1 (6 bases). The V end was cut by 2 bases, the J end by 5 bases, with 10 bases between. The CDR3 length is 13 residues. Looked up from germline, CDR1 is SGDLS and CDR2 is YYNGEE. The CDR3 loop reads CASSVWQGYGYTF. As DNA, the CDR3 is TGTGCCAGCAGCGTCTGGCAGGGGTATGGCTACACCTTC.

The rearrangement joins TRBV27 to TRBJ2-3; 8 bases are a match to TRBD1. This CDR3 region has 16 residues. Per germline, CDR1 MNHEY and CDR2 SMNVEV (reference sequence). V dropped 6 bases and J dropped 3; count of bases not matched to a gene: 11. This CDR3 reads CASSPLPQGATDTQYF. In nucleotides, the CDR3 is TGTGCCAGCAGCCCATTACCTCAGGGGGCGACAGATACGCAGTATTTT.

CDR3 residues: CASSLARGPIYGNTIYF. CDR3 sequence (DNA): TGTGCCAGCAGCTTGGCCAGGGGGCCGATATATGGAAACACCATATATTTT. The rearrangement joins TRBV5-6 to TRBJ1-3, with 8 bases fitting TRBD1. This CDR3 is built from 17 residues. CDR1 SGHDT and CDR2 YYEEEE come from the germline V gene. The J segment lost 3 bases and the V segment lost 0 bases, leaving 8 bases of the junction unmatched.

This clone was counted a single time. The sample holds other DNA sequences that translate to the same CDR3. The gene calls are TRBV30 and TRBJ2-5; unclear D gene. The germline V and J ends were trimmed by 3 bases and 4 bases, with 15 bases remaining between them. Looked up from germline, CDR1 is GTSNPN and CDR2 is SVGIG (reference sequence). The CDR3 is 14 amino acids. The CDR3 is CAWSLASRGETQYF. DNA of the CDR3: TGTGCCTGGAGCTTGGCGTCAAGAGGAGAGACCCAGTACTTC.

The rearrangement uses TRBV15 and TRBJ2-7; TRBD2 aligns across 10 bases. This CDR3 region has 14 residues. Germline V gene sequence: CDR1 LNHNV, CDR2 YYDKDF (reference sequence). V dropped 3 bases and J dropped 4; count of bases not matched to a gene: 3. This CDR3 is CATSRASGGYEQYF. CDR3 nucleotides: TGTGCCACCAGCAGGGCTAGCGGGGGTTACGAGCAGTACTTC. The entire variable domain, with the rest obtained from reference TRBV15 and TRBJ2-7, is as follows: DAMVIQNPRYQVTQFGKPVTLSCSQTLNHNVMYWYQQKSSQAPKLLFHYYDKDFNNEADTPDNFQSRRPNTSFCFLDIRSPGLGDTAMYLCATSRASGGYEQYFGPGTRLTVT.

This clone was counted once. The V call is TRBV2, the J call TRBJ1-1; D gene uncertain. This CDR3 has 15 amino acids. Germline assignment: CDR1 SNHLY and CDR2 FYNNEI. V lost 1 base, J lost 0 bases, and 9 bases lay in between. This chain's CDR3 is CASSEEARMNTEAFF. In DNA, the CDR3 is TGTGCCAGCAGTGAAGAGGCCCGCATGAACACTGAAGCTTTCTTT.

The V and J genes are TRBV27 and TRBJ2-5, with 14 bases aligning to TRBD2. CDR1 is MNHEY and CDR2 is SMNVEV in the germline V gene (reference sequence). This CDR3 contains 15 residues. V gave up 5 bases and J gave up 5 bases; unmatched junction bases: 4. The chain's CDR3 is CASSARTSGRETQYF. Here the CDR3 DNA reads TGTGCCAGCAGTGCCCGGACTAGCGGGAGGGAGACCCAGTACTTC.

J is TRBJ2-7 and V is TRBV7-9; the D gene could be TRBD1 or TRBD2 (6 bases each). This CDR3 comprises 16 residues. V shed 0 bases and J shed 4 bases, with 16 bases lying between them. CDR1 SEHNR and CDR2 FQNEAQ come from the germline V gene (reference sequence). Written as DNA, the CDR3 is TGTGCCAGCAGCTTAGCGAGGGGGGCTAGCCTATACGAGCAGTACTTC. It translates to CASSLARGASLYEQYF.

In regard to this clone: The sample has other DNA sequences that encode this CDR3 too. The CDR3 protein is CASSLLGGLNTEAFF. CDR3 coding DNA: TGTGCCAGCAGCTTATTGGGAGGGTTGAACACTGAAGCTTTCTTT. The chain has TRBV7-9 and TRBJ1-1; the D is unclear. This CDR3 comprises 15 residues. The V end was cut by 2 bases, the J end by 0 bases, with 10 bases between. Germline values: CDR1 SEHNR, CDR2 FQNEAQ (reference sequence).

Remarks on this clone: The same CDR3 can be traced to other DNA sequences in this sample. In DNA form, the CDR3 reads TGTGCCAGCAGCTTAGGACCTTACAATGAGCAGTTCTTC. Translating it yields CASSLGPYNEQFF. This chain uses TRBV11-2 with TRBJ2-1; D gene ambiguous. CDR1 is SGHAT, CDR2 FQNNGV, per germline. The CDR3 runs to 13 residues. Trimming stripped 1 base from V and 4 bases from J, with 5 bases between.

This sequence joins TRBV9 and TRBJ2-2; 12 nucleotides match TRBD2. Germline assignment: CDR1 SGDLS and CDR2 YYNGEE. CDR3 length equals 16 residues. The V and J ends lost 4 bases and 4 bases, in that order; junction bases with no gene match: 5. The CDR3 region has the DNA TGTGCCAGCAGCCCGGGACTAGCGGGCGTCACCGGGGAGCTGTTTTTT. Residues: CASSPGLAGVTGELFF.

CDR3 nucleotides: TGCGCCAGCAGCCCCGACTACCCGACAGGGAGAGGCACTGAAGCTTTCTTT. This sequence encodes CASSPDYPTGRGTEAFF. The rearrangement joins TRBV4-1 to TRBJ1-1, with 7 nucleotides matching TRBD1. Per the germline V gene, CDR1 is MGHRA and CDR2 is YSYEKL. The V gene end was trimmed by 4 bases and the J gene end by 4 bases; junction bases not matched to a gene: 15. This CDR3 spans 17 amino acids.

The genes are TRBV11-2 and TRBJ2-1, with D possibly being TRBD2 (6 bases). Per the germline V gene, CDR1 is SGHAT and CDR2 is FQNNGV. V gave up 5 bases and J gave up 7 bases, with 15 bases separating them. The CDR3 length is 14 residues. CDR3 sequence: CASSLRLVGNEQFF. CDR3 nucleotides: TGTGCCAGCAGCCTTAGACTAGTTGGGAATGAGCAGTTCTTC.